This T cell receptor (beta chain) was sequenced for a study of PD-1 blockade in classical Hodgkin lymphoma. Profiling relied on immunoSEQ multiplex PCR, and the TCRdb table lists in-frame clones only, not all of them. The sample carries more than 20,000 clones, about 81% recorded once. Time point described: cycle 4 day 1 (C4D1), after 5 to 7 weeks of nivolumab. No patient escaped relapse after autologous stem cell transplantation, and brentuximab vedotin exposure varied. Patients reached a best response of complete response, partial response or progressive disease. Points on this clone: The antigen is undetermined.

This CDR3 is 18 amino acids long. Between the trimmed V and J ends, which lost 0 bases and 3 bases, there was a span of 15 bases. The germline V gene has CDR1 ENHRY and CDR2 SYGVKD. Study-wide findings and caveats: After ASCT, patients who started nivolumab under 1 year later were excluded. Repertoire difference causes, possibly disease activity or prior therapy, remain undefined. Only CD4+ TCR diversity, not CD8+, had risen significantly by C4D1.

The TCR sequence derives from a human donor with classical Hodgkin lymphoma. V gene TRBV10-3 combines with J gene TRBJ1-6; maybe TRBD1 (5 bases). This specimen was peripheral blood mononuclear cells (PBMCs), taken before the fourth cycle of nivolumab. The CDR3 loop reads CAISESTGWGRYNSPLHF. DNA for the CDR3: TGTGCCATCAGTGAGTCGACGGGGTGGGGACGCTATAATTCACCCCTCCACTTT.